This T cell receptor (beta chain) was retrieved from a study of T cells in Graves' hyperthyroidism and ophthalmopathy. As for the study in general: Any treatment followed the collection of peripheral blood at initial diagnosis.

In its sample, this clonotype was seen many times. The target antigen is unknown. Study-level results: In blood, most of the thyroid clonotypes expanded above 0.001 were also present.

From RNA transcripts, TCR beta CDR3 regions were amplified. Using the HTBI primer set, a first-round RT-PCR was run on the TCR CDR3. TCRdb used MiXCR to reprocess the multiplex PCR reads, holding one entry per CDR3 protein. The sample contains hundreds of thousands of distinct CDR3 sequences, roughly 14% of which appear only once. The sequencing input was blood. The TCR originated in a man younger than 35 with Graves' ophthalmopathy.

The CDR3 DNA is TGTGCCACCCAGGGGTGGGGACAGGGATTAGAGACCCAGTACTTC. This encodes CATQGWGQGLETQYF. The rearrangement uses TRBV27 and TRBJ2-5; TRBD1 aligns across 9 bases. The J segment lost 4 bases and the V segment lost 10 bases, leaving 13 bases of the junction unmatched. Germline V gene sequence: CDR1 MNHEY, CDR2 SMNVEV (reference sequence). The CDR3 consists of 15 residues.